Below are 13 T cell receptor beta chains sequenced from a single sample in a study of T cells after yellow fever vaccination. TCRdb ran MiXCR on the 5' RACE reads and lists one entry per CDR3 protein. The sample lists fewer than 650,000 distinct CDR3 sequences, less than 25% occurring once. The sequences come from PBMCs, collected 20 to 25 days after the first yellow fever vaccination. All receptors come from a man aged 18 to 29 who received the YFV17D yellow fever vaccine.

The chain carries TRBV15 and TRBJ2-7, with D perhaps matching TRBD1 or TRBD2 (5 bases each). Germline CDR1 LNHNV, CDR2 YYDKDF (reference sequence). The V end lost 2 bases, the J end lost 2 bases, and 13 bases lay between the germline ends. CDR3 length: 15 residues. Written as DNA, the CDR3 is TGTGCCACCAGCAGACCTTCCGGGGCCCCCTACGAGCAGTACTTC. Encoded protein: CATSRPSGAPYEQYF.

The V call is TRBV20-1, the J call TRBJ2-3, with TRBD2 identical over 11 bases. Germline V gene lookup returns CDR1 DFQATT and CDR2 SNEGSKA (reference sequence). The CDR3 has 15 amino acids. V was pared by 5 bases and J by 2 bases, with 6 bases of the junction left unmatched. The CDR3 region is CSAEGLAETTDTQYF. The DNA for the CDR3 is TGCAGTGCTGAGGGACTAGCGGAGACCACAGATACGCAGTATTTT.

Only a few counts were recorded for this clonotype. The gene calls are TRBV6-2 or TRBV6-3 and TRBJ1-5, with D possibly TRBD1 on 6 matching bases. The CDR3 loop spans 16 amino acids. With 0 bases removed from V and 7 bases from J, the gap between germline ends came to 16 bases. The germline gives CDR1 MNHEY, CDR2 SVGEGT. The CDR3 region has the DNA TGTGCCAGCAGTTACTCATTTGGAGGGGGAGGACAGCCCCAGCATTTT. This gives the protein CASSYSFGGGGQPQHF.

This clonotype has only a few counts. For the CDR3, the DNA is TGCAGTGCTTCGCAGGGGGACAGGGATAATTCACCCCTCCACTTT. Residues: CSASQGDRDNSPLHF. V and J are TRBV20-1 and TRBJ1-6, with 9 bases fitting TRBD1. The CDR3 has 15 amino acids. Germline trimming cut 5 bases from V and 5 bases from J; bases unmatched to any gene: 7. The germline V gene has CDR1 DFQATT and CDR2 SNEGSKA (reference sequence).

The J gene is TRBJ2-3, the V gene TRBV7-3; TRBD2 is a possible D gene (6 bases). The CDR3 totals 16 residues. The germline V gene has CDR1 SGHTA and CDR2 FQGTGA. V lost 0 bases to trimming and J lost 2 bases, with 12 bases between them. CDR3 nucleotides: TGTGCCAGCAGCTTAACGGGCGGGGAGAACACAGATACGCAGTATTTT. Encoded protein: CASSLTGGENTDTQYF.

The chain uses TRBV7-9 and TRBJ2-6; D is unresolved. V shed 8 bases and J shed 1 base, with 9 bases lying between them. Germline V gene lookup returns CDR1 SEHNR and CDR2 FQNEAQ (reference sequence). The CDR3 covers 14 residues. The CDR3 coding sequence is TGTGCCAGCGGCTCGGGTTCTGGGGCCAACGTCCTGACTTTC. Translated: CASGSGSGANVLTF.

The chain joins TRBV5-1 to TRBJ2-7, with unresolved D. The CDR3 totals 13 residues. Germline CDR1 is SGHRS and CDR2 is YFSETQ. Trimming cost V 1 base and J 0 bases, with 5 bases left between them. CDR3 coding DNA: TGCGCCAGCAGCTTGCCAGCCTCCTACGAGCAGTACTTC. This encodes CASSLPASYEQYF.

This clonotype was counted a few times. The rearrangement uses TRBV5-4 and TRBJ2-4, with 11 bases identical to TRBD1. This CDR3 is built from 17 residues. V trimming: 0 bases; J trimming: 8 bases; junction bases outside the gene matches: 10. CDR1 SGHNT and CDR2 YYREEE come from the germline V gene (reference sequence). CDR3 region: CASSLVGTGGPPDIQYF. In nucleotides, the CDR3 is TGTGCCAGCAGCTTGGTTGGGACAGGGGGACCCCCCGACATTCAGTACTTC.

CDR3: CSARDPRGFYGYTF. The CDR3 region has the DNA TGCAGTGCTAGAGACCCGCGGGGGTTCTATGGCTACACCTTC. The chain combines TRBV20-1 with TRBJ1-2; TRBD1 is a possible D gene (5 bases). In germline, CDR1 is DFQATT, CDR2 SNEGSKA (reference sequence). This CDR3 has 14 residues. The V and J ends lost 0 bases and 4 bases respectively, with 12 bases between them.

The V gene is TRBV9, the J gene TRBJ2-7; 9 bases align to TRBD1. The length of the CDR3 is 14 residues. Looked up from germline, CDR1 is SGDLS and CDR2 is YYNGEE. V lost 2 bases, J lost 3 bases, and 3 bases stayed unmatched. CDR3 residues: CASSVGTGNYEQYF. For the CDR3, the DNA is TGTGCCAGCAGCGTCGGGACAGGGAACTACGAGCAGTACTTC.

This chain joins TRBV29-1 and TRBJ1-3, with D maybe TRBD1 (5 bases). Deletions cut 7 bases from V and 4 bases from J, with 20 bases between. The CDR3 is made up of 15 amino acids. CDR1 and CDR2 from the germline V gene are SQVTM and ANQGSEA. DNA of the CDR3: TGCAGCGCCTCTCCCGGAGGGGTTTCAGGAAACACCATATATTTT. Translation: CSASPGGVSGNTIYF.

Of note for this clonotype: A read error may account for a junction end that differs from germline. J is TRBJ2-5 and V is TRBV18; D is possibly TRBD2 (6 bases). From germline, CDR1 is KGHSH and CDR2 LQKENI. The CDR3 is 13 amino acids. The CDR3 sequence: CASSPGVLETQYF. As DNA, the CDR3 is TGCGCCAGCAGTCCGGGGGTCCTAGAGACCCAGTACTTC.

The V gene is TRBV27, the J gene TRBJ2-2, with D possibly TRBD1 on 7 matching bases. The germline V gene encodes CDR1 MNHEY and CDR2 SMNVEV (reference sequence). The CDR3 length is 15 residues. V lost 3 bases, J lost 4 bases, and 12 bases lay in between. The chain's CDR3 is CASSFGGGGTGELFF. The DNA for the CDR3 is TGTGCCAGCAGTTTCGGAGGGGGCGGCACCGGGGAGCTGTTTTTT.